A single sample gave rise to the 30 T cell receptor beta chains below, sequenced in a study of Ad26.COV2.S vaccination and SARS-CoV-2 variants. Regarding treatment: over 15 received Ad26.COV2.S at low or high dose, single or two shots; about five received placebo; per-sample allocation not given. Day 63 after the first vaccine or placebo injection was the time point for sampling. Some clones are missing from TCRdb's copy, which holds only in-frame ones; the method was immunoSEQ multiplex PCR. The sample has some 250,000 clones; roughly 88% are singletons. The sequencing used peripheral blood, collected in a trial of Ad26.COV2.S vaccine versus placebo. These receptors all stem from a person aged 18 to 65 who received the Ad26.COV2.S COVID-19 vaccine or a placebo.

This sequence joins TRBV5-1 and TRBJ2-7; D is undetermined. V lost 7 bases, J lost 10 bases, and 18 bases lay in between. Germline V gives CDR1 SGHRS, CDR2 YFSETQ. The CDR3 loop spans 12 amino acids. The CDR3: CASGGPTGFQYF. The CDR3, as DNA: TGCGCCAGCGGCGGACCGACCGGATTCCAGTACTTC. The full variable domain, completed using reference TRBV5-1 and TRBJ2-7, is KAGVTQTPRYLIKTRGQQVTLSCSPISGHRSVSWYQQTPGQGLQFLFEYFSETQRNKGNFPGRFSGRQFSNSRSEMNVSTLELGDSALYLCASGGPTGFQYFGPGTRLTVT.

This clone was recorded once. The chain uses TRBV27 and TRBJ2-3; D call uncertain. Trimming stripped 2 bases from V and 9 bases from J, with 6 bases between. This CDR3 is built from 11 residues. Per the germline V gene, CDR1 is MNHEY and CDR2 is SMNVEV (reference sequence). In nucleotides, the CDR3 is TGTGCCAGCAGTTTAGCCAAGACGCAGTATTTT. This codes for CASSLAKTQYF.

The rearrangement uses TRBV7-3 and TRBJ2-5; D gene unclear. This CDR3 spans 13 amino acids. From germline, CDR1 is SGHTA and CDR2 FQGTGA. V was pared by 5 bases and J by 5 bases, with 12 bases between. The CDR3 region is CASSGDLGETQYF. The DNA of the CDR3 is TGTGCCAGCAGCGGCGACCTCGGGGAGACCCAGTACTTC.

The chain employs TRBV28 and TRBJ2-1; D might be TRBD2 (6 bases). Trimming left V 6 bases short and J 4 bases short, with 16 bases between. Germline CDR1 MDHEN, CDR2 SYDVKM. This CDR3 is built from 15 residues. DNA for the CDR3: TGTGCCAGCAGGCTCGGGGGACCCTTTTACAATGAGCAGTTCTTC. Its protein is CASRLGGPFYNEQFF.

V gene TRBV5-1 combines with J gene TRBJ2-3; 7 bases are a match to TRBD2. The V and J ends lost 5 bases and 6 bases, in that order; junction bases with no gene match: 12. Germline values: CDR1 SGHRS, CDR2 YFSETQ. This CDR3 has 15 residues. The CDR3 loop reads CASSGAAGTTDTQYF. The CDR3 DNA reads as TGCGCCAGCAGTGGCGCAGCGGGAACCACCGATACGCAGTATTTT.

The V and J genes are TRBV4-3 and TRBJ2-1, with D maybe TRBD1 (6 bases). Germline loops: CDR1 LGHNA, CDR2 YSLEER. CDR3 length equals 15 residues. The ends were cut back, 4 bases at V and 1 base at J, with 11 bases in the middle. CDR3 sequence: CASSPRTVSYNEQFF. CDR3 bases: TGCGCCAGCAGCCCCCGGACAGTTTCCTACAATGAGCAGTTCTTC.

The chain joins TRBV6-2 or TRBV6-3 to TRBJ2-7; D possibly corresponds to TRBD1 (6 bases). The V end lost 2 bases, the J end lost 0 bases, and 23 bases lay between the germline ends. Germline assignment: CDR1 MNHEY and CDR2 SVGEGT. This CDR3 contains 19 residues. CDR3 loop: CASSYPQRTANPTSYEQYF. The CDR3 coding sequence is TGTGCCAGCAGTTACCCCCAGCGGACAGCTAACCCAACCTCCTACGAGCAGTACTTC.

V gene TRBV30 combines with J gene TRBJ2-5; D is unresolved. CDR1 and CDR2 from the germline V gene are GTSNPN and SVGIG (reference sequence). This CDR3 has 14 residues. V was pared by 0 bases and J by 2 bases, with 10 bases between. The DNA of the CDR3 is TGTGCCTGGAGTGTAGTGAATAAACAAGAGACCCAGTACTTC. This translates into CAWSVVNKQETQYF.

This rearrangement joins TRBV7-2 to TRBJ2-7; the D is unclear. Trimming cost V 0 bases and J 4 bases, with 7 bases left between them. Germline V CDR1 and CDR2: SGHTA, FQGNSA. The CDR3 covers 13 residues. Here the CDR3 reads CASSLARQYEQYF. In DNA form, the CDR3 reads TGTGCCAGCAGCTTAGCTAGACAATACGAGCAGTACTTC. Complete variable domain (other parts from reference TRBV7-2 and TRBJ2-7): GAGVSQSPSNKVTEKGKDVELRCDPISGHTALYWYRQSLGQGLEFLIYFQGNSAPDKSGLPSDRFSAERTGGSVSTLTIQRTQQEDSAVYLCASSLARQYEQYFGPGTRLTVT.

The chain has TRBV3-1 (or the pseudogene TRBV3-2) and TRBJ1-5, with TRBD1 matching 9 bases. The CDR3 sequence is 18 residues long. J lost 0 bases, V lost 5 bases, and 11 bases had no gene match. Germline CDR1 is LGHDT and CDR2 is YNNKEL (reference sequence). CDR3 in amino acids: CASSYRDRELNSNQPQHF. The DNA of the CDR3 is TGTGCCAGCAGCTACCGGGACAGGGAGTTGAATAGCAATCAGCCCCAGCATTTT.

This clone was counted a few times. The CDR3 protein is CASSPEGGRSSYNSPLHF. Here the CDR3 DNA reads TGTGCCAGCAGCCCAGAGGGGGGGCGTAGCTCCTATAATTCACCCCTCCACTTT. This chain joins TRBV4-2 and TRBJ1-6; the D gene is possibly TRBD1 (6 bases). The CDR3 is 18 residues long. V was clipped by 4 bases and J by 0 bases, with 16 bases between them. Germline-derived CDR1 and CDR2 are LGHNA and YNFKEQ.

The chain links TRBV5-1 to TRBJ2-2; possibly TRBD1 or TRBD2 for D (5 bases each). In germline, CDR1 is SGHRS, CDR2 YFSETQ. V lost 5 bases to trimming and J lost 6 bases, with 17 bases between them. The CDR3 consists of 15 residues. Here the CDR3 DNA reads TGCGCCAGCAGGGGGGAGAATTTGGCTTCCGGGGAGCTGTTTTTT. This translates into CASRGENLASGELFF.

The chain employs TRBV29-1 and TRBJ2-7, with D hard to call. Germline CDR1 reads SQVTM; CDR2 reads ANQGSEA. V was cut by 2 bases and J by 1 base, with 6 bases left in between. This CDR3 is built from 12 residues. Here the CDR3 reads CSVESLSYEQYF. CDR3 DNA: TGCAGCGTTGAATCTCTTTCCTACGAGCAGTACTTC.

The rearrangement links TRBV7-9 to TRBJ1-2, with D hard to call. This CDR3 is built from 15 residues. V was shortened by 5 bases and J by 4 bases, with 17 bases between the two germline ends. In germline, CDR1 is SEHNR, CDR2 FQNEAQ (reference sequence). The CDR3 coding sequence is TGTGCCAGCAGCGATGCCTCCGGCGACTCCTATGGCTACACCTTC. Residues: CASSDASGDSYGYTF.

This clone is a singleton in its sample. The chain has TRBV5-1 and TRBJ1-1; TRBD1 matches at 7 bases. The V gene end was trimmed by 7 bases and the J gene end by 2 bases; junction bases not matched to a gene: 5. The length of the CDR3 is 13 residues. CDR1 and CDR2 (germline): SGHRS, YFSETQ. The CDR3 loop reads CASEDRVNTEAFF. The DNA for the CDR3 is TGCGCCAGCGAAGACAGGGTAAACACTGAAGCTTTCTTT.

This sequence joins TRBV4-3 and TRBJ1-2; D is undetermined. The CDR3 loop spans 14 amino acids. V was trimmed by 0 bases and J by 4 bases, leaving 9 bases between them. Germline CDR1 LGHNA, CDR2 YSLEER. The CDR3: CASSQDQGFYGYTF. Here the CDR3 DNA reads TGCGCCAGCAGCCAAGATCAAGGGTTCTATGGCTACACCTTC.

Here the CDR3 reads CASLQYRGQNEQFF. CDR3 sequence (DNA): TGTGCCAGTCTACAGTACAGGGGGCAAAATGAGCAGTTCTTC. V usage is TRBV25-1 and J usage is TRBJ2-1; the match to TRBD1 covers 9 bases. The CDR3 runs to 14 residues. Germline loops: CDR1 MGHDK, CDR2 SYGVNS. V lost 9 bases and J lost 7; bases outside the gene matches: 10.

V is TRBV30 and J is TRBJ2-7; 9 nucleotides match TRBD2. CDR1 is GTSNPN and CDR2 is SVGIG in the germline V gene (reference sequence). V lost 2 bases to trimming and J lost 9 bases; unmatched junction nucleotides: 11. This CDR3 comprises 14 residues. The chain's CDR3 is CAWSPRGGTRAQYF. Here the CDR3 DNA reads TGTGCCTGGAGTCCGCGGGGGGGTACTAGGGCGCAGTACTTC.

V and J are TRBV5-6 and TRBJ2-3; D not certain. This CDR3 is 12 amino acids long. Trimming removed 0 bases at V and 6 bases at J, with 5 bases between. Germline CDR1 is SGHDT and CDR2 is YYEEEE. The CDR3 sequence is CASSLVWDTQYF. CDR3 DNA sequence: TGTGCCAGCAGCTTGGTTTGGGATACGCAGTATTTT.

The chain carries TRBV11-1 and TRBJ2-7; TRBD1 is a possible D gene (5 bases). This CDR3 has 14 amino acids. Trimming shortened V by 5 bases and J by 3 bases, and 14 bases separated the two germline ends. Germline V gene data show CDR1 as SGHAT and CDR2 as FQDESV (reference sequence). This CDR3 reads CASSPPQVHYEQYF. The CDR3 bases are TGTGCCAGCAGCCCGCCACAGGTGCACTACGAGCAGTACTTC.

This chain uses TRBV21-1 with TRBJ1-6; TRBD1, the table's D call, lacks a check against the DNA. TRBV21-1 is classified as a pseudogene. The CDR3 contains 18 residues. The CDR3 nucleotides are TGTGCCAGCAGCAAAGCAGAGTTGACAGGAAGTTATAATTCACCCCTCCACTTT. Protein: CASSKAELTGSYNSPLHF.

This clone has only one observation. The V and J genes are TRBV5-6 and TRBJ2-3; D not certain. V was pared by 0 bases and J by 2 bases, with 13 bases between. Germline V gene data show CDR1 as SGHDT and CDR2 as YYEEEE. This CDR3 comprises 16 residues. Here the CDR3 DNA reads TGTGCCAGCAGCTTGGAAGCGAAAGGATTCACAGATACGCAGTATTTT. Its protein is CASSLEAKGFTDTQYF. The variable domain in full, completed from reference TRBV5-6 and TRBJ2-3, reads DAGVTQSPTHLIKTRGQQVTLRCSPKSGHDTVSWYQQALGQGPQFIFQYYEEEERQRGNFPDRFSGHQFPNYSSELNVNALLLGDSALYLCASSLEAKGFTDTQYFGPGTRLTVL.

The chain couples TRBV9 to TRBJ1-1; 8 positions agree with TRBD1. Germline loops: CDR1 SGDLS, CDR2 YYNGEE. V shed 0 bases and J 1 base; nucleotides not matched to a gene: 2. The length of the CDR3 is 15 residues. The CDR3 nucleotides read TGTGCCAGCAGCGTAGTAGGGACAGGGAACACTGAAGCTTTCTTT. Translation gives CASSVVGTGNTEAFF.

Only one count was recorded for this clone. V and J are TRBV7-9 and TRBJ1-4; D unresolved. CDR1 is SEHNR and CDR2 is FQNEAQ in the germline V gene (reference sequence). This CDR3 is 13 amino acids long. V lost 1 base and J 5 bases, leaving 5 bases between the germline ends. In DNA form, the CDR3 reads TGTGCCAGCAGCTTAGACTCGAATGAAAAACTGTTTTTT. Its protein product is CASSLDSNEKLFF.

This rearrangement joins TRBV11-2 to TRBJ2-7; a possible D gene is TRBD2 (5 bases). CDR3 length equals 13 residues. Germline assignment: CDR1 SGHAT and CDR2 FQNNGV. V was cut by 10 bases and J by 5 bases, with 18 bases left in between. CDR3 loop: CATAFWGEDEQYF. The CDR3 DNA reads as TGTGCCACTGCGTTCTGGGGAGAGGACGAGCAGTACTTC.

V gene TRBV5-1 combines with J gene TRBJ2-7, with unresolved D. Trimming cost V 5 bases and J 5 bases, with 8 bases left between them. The CDR3 is 11 residues long. CDR1 is SGHRS and CDR2 is YFSETQ in the germline V gene. DNA for the CDR3: TGCGCCAGCAGTTCTTACCACGAGCAGTACTTC. This codes for CASSSYHEQYF.

CDR3 loop: CASSQEDGTGSFSYNSPLHF. The CDR3 DNA reads as TGTGCCAGCAGCCAAGAAGACGGGACAGGTTCCTTCTCCTATAATTCACCCCTCCACTTT. J is TRBJ1-6 and V is TRBV14, with TRBD1 matching 8 bases. V gave up 0 bases and J gave up 0 bases; unmatched junction bases: 10. The CDR3 is 20 amino acids. The germline CDR1 and CDR2 sequences are SGHDN and FVKESK.

This clone showed up just once. The V and J genes are TRBV9 and TRBJ2-4; 7 bases line up with TRBD1. CDR3 length: 13 residues. Losses at the gene ends were 4 bases for V and 7 bases for J; bases not matched to a gene: 5. Germline assignment: CDR1 SGDLS and CDR2 YYNGEE. CDR3 protein: CASSTGQENIQYF. DNA of the CDR3: TGTGCCAGCAGCACAGGACAGGAGAACATTCAGTACTTC.

The chain uses TRBV30 and TRBJ2-3; 12 bases align to TRBD2. V lost 0 bases and J lost 6; bases outside the gene matches: 10. Germline CDR1 reads GTSNPN; CDR2 reads SVGIG (reference sequence). The CDR3 runs 17 residues. The CDR3: CAWSVNPRTSGMDTQYF. The DNA of the CDR3 is TGTGCCTGGAGTGTAAACCCCAGGACTAGCGGGATGGATACGCAGTATTTT.

The V gene is TRBV6-5, the J gene TRBJ2-5; no definite D call. V dropped 0 bases and J dropped 4 bases, with 9 bases sitting between them. Germline values: CDR1 MNHEY, CDR2 SVGAGI. The CDR3 runs to 14 residues. The CDR3 coding sequence is TGTGCCAGCAGTTACTCTCGGACCGCAGAGACCCAGTACTTC. Its protein product is CASSYSRTAETQYF.